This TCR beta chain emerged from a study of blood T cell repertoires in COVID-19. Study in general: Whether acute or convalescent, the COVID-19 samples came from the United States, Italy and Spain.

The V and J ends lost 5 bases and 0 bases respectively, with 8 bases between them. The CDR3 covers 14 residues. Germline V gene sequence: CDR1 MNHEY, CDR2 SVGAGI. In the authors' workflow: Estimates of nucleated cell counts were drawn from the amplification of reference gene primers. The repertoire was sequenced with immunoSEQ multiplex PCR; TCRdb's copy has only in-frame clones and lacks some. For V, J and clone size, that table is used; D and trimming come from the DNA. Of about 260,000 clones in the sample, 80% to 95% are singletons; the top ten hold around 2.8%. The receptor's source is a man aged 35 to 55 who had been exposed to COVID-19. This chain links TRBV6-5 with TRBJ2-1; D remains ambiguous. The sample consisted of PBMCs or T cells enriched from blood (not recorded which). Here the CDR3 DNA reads TGTGCCAGCAGTCGACGGAGCTCCTACAATGAGCAGTTCTTC. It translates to CASSRRSSYNEQFF.